A selection of T cell receptor beta chains follows, all from one sample in a study of CD8 T cells in ankylosing spondylitis. TCRdb reanalysed the 5' RACE reads using MiXCR and keeps one entry per CDR3 protein. The table lists hundreds of thousands of distinct CDR3 sequences, 26% of them singletons, with under 0.9% in the top ten. Sequencing used blood, either unsorted or a sorted T cell fraction (not recorded which). Receptors were obtained from a male donor with ankylosing spondylitis. CDR3s include the opening cysteine and the closing phenylalanine or tryptophan. Each record gives: V gene, clone size, J gene, D gene, CDR3 protein, CDR3 DNA. The D gene is left open where the match is weak. Expanded clones are given a class, and other clones once, few, many or no size at all.

TRBV7-2,.,TRBJ2-7,.,CASSSKEGFGEQYF,TGTGCCAGCAGCTCCAAGGAGGGGTTTGGCGAGCAGTACTTC
TRBV20-1,.,TRBJ2-3,.,CSASVPGEDTQYF,TGCAGTGCTAGCGTTCCTGGAGAAGATACGCAGTATTTT
TRBV7-2,few,TRBJ2-2,.,CASSPRRARELFF,TGTGCCAGCAGCCCCCGCAGGGCGCGGGAGCTGTTTTTT
TRBV5-1,.,TRBJ2-5,.,CASSLASPSGETQYF,TGCGCCAGCAGCTTGGCCTCACCCTCCGGGGAGACCCAGTACTTC
TRBV24-1,.,TRBJ2-1,.,CATTPGVYEQFF,TGTGCCACCACACCAGGGGTATATGAGCAGTTCTTC
TRBV5-1,few,TRBJ2-1,.,CASSLGQADNEQFF,TGCGCCAGCAGCTTGGGGCAGGCCGACAATGAGCAGTTCTTC
TRBV25-1,few,TRBJ2-1,TRBD2,CASSGGLAGGNEQFF,TGTGCCAGCAGTGGAGGACTAGCGGGGGGCAATGAGCAGTTCTTC
TRBV6-5,.,TRBJ2-1,.,CASSLHRDVAYNEQFF,TGTGCCAGCAGTTTACACCGGGACGTTGCCTACAATGAGCAGTTCTTC
TRBV4-2,many,TRBJ1-1,.,CASSQDRMNTEAFF,TGTGCCAGCAGCCAAGATCGGATGAACACTGAAGCTTTCTTT
TRBV5-1,few,TRBJ2-5,.,CASSPDREGETQYF,TGCGCCAGCAGCCCGGACAGGGAGGGGGAGACCCAGTACTTC
TRBV20-1,few,TRBJ2-3,TRBD2,CSARDLGLAGTDTQYF,TGCAGTGCTAGAGATCTTGGCCTAGCGGGAACAGATACGCAGTATTTT
TRBV5-6,.,TRBJ1-5,TRBD1,CASSLGQGIGPQHF,TGTGCCAGCAGCTTGGGACAGGGGATCGGGCCCCAGCATTTT
TRBV5-1,many,TRBJ2-2,.,CASSLARQGPTGELFF,TGCGCCAGCAGCTTGGCTCGGCAGGGCCCCACCGGGGAGCTGTTTTTT
TRBV7-8,few,TRBJ2-7,TRBD1,CASSLGGAGGDEQYF,TGTGCCAGCAGCTTAGGAGGGGCAGGGGGAGACGAGCAGTACTTC
TRBV7-9,.,TRBJ1-6,.,CASSLPGLNSPLHF,TGTGCCAGCAGCTTGCCGGGGCTGAATTCACCCCTCCACTTT
TRBV12-3/TRBV12-4,few,TRBJ2-5,TRBD1,CASSTDRGGVQYF,TGTGCCAGCAGCACGGACAGGGGGGGGGTCCAGTACTTC
TRBV20-1,.,TRBJ2-3,TRBD2,CSAGKISGSWSDTQYF,TGCAGTGCTGGAAAAATAAGCGGGAGTTGGTCAGATACGCAGTATTTT
TRBV5-1,.,TRBJ1-4,TRBD1,CASSFLGRGRDEKLFF,TGCGCCAGCAGCTTCTTGGGCAGGGGGCGAGATGAAAAACTGTTTTTT
TRBV24-1,.,TRBJ2-2,.,CATRQDAGELFF,TGTGCCACCCGACAGGACGCCGGGGAGCTGTTTTTT
TRBV24-1,few,TRBJ1-5,TRBD1,CATSDNRQGGGQPQHF,TGTGCCACCAGTGACAACAGACAGGGGGGGGGTCAGCCCCAGCATTTT
TRBV4-1,.,TRBJ2-3,.,CASSHQLRGADTQYF,TGCGCCAGCAGCCACCAACTCAGGGGCGCAGATACGCAGTATTTT
TRBV12-3/TRBV12-4,.,TRBJ1-5,.,CASSLLGARQPQHF,TGTGCCAGCAGTTTATTGGGGGCACGACAGCCCCAGCATTTT
TRBV3-1,few,TRBJ2-2,TRBD1,CASSHRDRTLKSNTGELFF,TGTGCCAGCAGCCACCGGGACAGGACCCTGAAATCGAACACCGGGGAGCTGTTTTTT
TRBV3-1,.,TRBJ1-2,.,CASSQVLWYGYTF,TGTGCCAGCAGCCAAGTGTTATGGTATGGCTACACCTTC
TRBV12-3/TRBV12-4,.,TRBJ2-3,.,CASSLDRGEGTDTQYF,TGTGCCAGCAGTTTAGACCGAGGGGAGGGCACAGATACGCAGTATTTT
TRBV29-1,few,TRBJ1-2,.,CSIQRANYGYTF,TGCAGCATACAGCGTGCTAACTATGGCTACACCTTC
TRBV24-1,many,TRBJ1-5,.,CATSGGGGSNQPQHF,TGTGCCACCAGTGGAGGGGGAGGATCCAATCAGCCCCAGCATTTT
TRBV5-1,many,TRBJ2-5,TRBD1,CASSRGQQETQYF,TGCGCCAGCAGCAGGGGACAGCAAGAGACCCAGTACTTC
TRBV12-3/TRBV12-4,.,TRBJ2-3,.,CASSLWSGAWDTQYF,TGTGCCAGCAGTTTGTGGTCAGGGGCATGGGATACGCAGTATTTT
TRBV7-9,few,TRBJ2-5,TRBD2,CASSLGLAGPGTQYF,TGTGCCAGCAGCCTAGGACTAGCGGGGCCCGGGACCCAGTACTTC
TRBV29-1,few,TRBJ2-2,.,CSVEGERIFRELFF,TGCAGCGTTGAGGGTGAACGGATCTTCAGGGAGCTGTTTTTT
TRBV29-1,.,TRBJ2-1,TRBD2,CSVDGLAGFNEQFF,TGCAGCGTGGACGGACTAGCGGGATTCAATGAGCAGTTCTTC
TRBV3-1,many,TRBJ2-5,.,CASSQVQETQYF,TGCGCCAGCAGCCAAGTCCAAGAGACCCAGTACTTC
TRBV4-2,few,TRBJ2-3,TRBD2,CASSQGREAVTDTQYF,TGTGCCAGCAGCCAAGGTCGGGAGGCAGTCACAGATACGCAGTATTTT
TRBV4-1,few,TRBJ2-6,.,CASSQEYGGGANVLTF,TGCGCCAGCAGCCAAGAGTACGGAGGGGGGGCCAACGTCCTGACTTTC
TRBV24-1,.,TRBJ2-5,TRBD2,CATSDARLAGVETQYF,TGTGCCACCAGTGACGCACGACTAGCGGGAGTGGAGACCCAGTACTTC
TRBV5-1,few,TRBJ2-5,.,CASSLGSAGDGETQYF,TGCGCCAGCAGCTTGGGATCGGCAGGGGACGGAGAGACCCAGTACTTC
TRBV2,.,TRBJ2-5,.,CASDITGGQETQYF,TGTGCCAGCGACATAACGGGTGGACAAGAGACCCAGTACTTC
TRBV5-1,.,TRBJ2-5,.,CASSLSGGTGQETQYF,TGCGCCAGCAGCTTGAGCGGCGGGACGGGCCAAGAGACCCAGTACTTC
TRBV5-6,.,TRBJ1-6,.,CASRGTLDSPLHF,TGTGCCAGCAGGGGCACACTGGATTCACCCCTCCACTTT
TRBV12-3/TRBV12-4,few,TRBJ1-5,TRBD1,CASSSGTGPQPQHF,TGTGCCAGCAGCTCCGGGACAGGGCCTCAGCCCCAGCATTTT
TRBV6-5,.,TRBJ2-1,.,CASSLDPVYNEQFF,TGTGCCAGCAGTTTAGACCCGGTTTACAATGAGCAGTTCTTC
TRBV20-1,.,TRBJ2-1,.,CSARAGGDEQFF,TGCAGTGCGCGGGCAGGGGGGGATGAGCAGTTCTTC